The clone carrying this T cell receptor (beta chain) has ten or more counts. Its target is not known. This entry belongs to a study of shared clonotypes between healthy human individuals. Study results and limitations: Rarefaction gave evidence that sorted-subset sequencing remained incomplete despite large depth.

This CDR3 has 16 amino acids. Germline CDR1 KGHSH, CDR2 LQKENI. Trimming stripped 1 base from V and 0 bases from J, with 11 bases between. Sequencing was at deep level. Source study methods: ImmunoSEQ junction-only sequences lacked quality scores, so their filtering differed. Using immunoSEQ multiplex PCR, the repertoire was profiled, and TCRdb retains in-frame clones only, with some absent. Clone size and V and J calls were adopted from that table, with D and trimming inferred from the DNA. The data contain 950,000 to 1,100,000 clones, around 75% of them singletons. Donors were healthy HIV-negative adults without recent acute infections or vaccinations.

The chain carries TRBV18 and TRBJ2-3, with D possibly matching TRBD1 (5 bases). Sequenced material: memory CD4+ T cells sorted from blood. Sample subset: CD45RA-negative fraction. This receptor was taken from a man aged 18 to 29 in good health. The CDR3 reads CASSPLQAKSTDTQYF. The CDR3 nucleotides are TGTGCCAGCTCACCACTACAGGCGAAAAGCACAGATACGCAGTATTTT.